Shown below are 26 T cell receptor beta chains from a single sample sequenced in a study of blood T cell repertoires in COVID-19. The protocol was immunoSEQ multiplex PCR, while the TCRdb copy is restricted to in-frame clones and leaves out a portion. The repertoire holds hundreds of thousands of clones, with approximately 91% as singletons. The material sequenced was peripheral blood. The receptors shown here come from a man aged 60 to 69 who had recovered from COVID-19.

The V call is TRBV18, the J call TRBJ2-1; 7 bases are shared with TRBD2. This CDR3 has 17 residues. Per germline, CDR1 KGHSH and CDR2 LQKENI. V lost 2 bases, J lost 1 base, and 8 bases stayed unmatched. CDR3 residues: CASSPTSGKGSYNEQFF. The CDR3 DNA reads TGTGCCAGCTCACCAACGAGCGGGAAAGGGTCCTACAATGAGCAGTTCTTC.

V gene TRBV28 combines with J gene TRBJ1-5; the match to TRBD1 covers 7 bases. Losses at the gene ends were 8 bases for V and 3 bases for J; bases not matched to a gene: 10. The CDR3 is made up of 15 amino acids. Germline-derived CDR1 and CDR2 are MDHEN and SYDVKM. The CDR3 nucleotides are TGTGCCAGCCGGGCAGGGGGGAGTTTCAATCAGCCCCAGCATTTT. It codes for CASRAGGSFNQPQHF.

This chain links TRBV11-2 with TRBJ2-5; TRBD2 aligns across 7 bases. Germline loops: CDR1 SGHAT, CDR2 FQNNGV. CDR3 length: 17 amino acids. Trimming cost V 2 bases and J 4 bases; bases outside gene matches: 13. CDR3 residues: CASSLRPNGRRAETQYF. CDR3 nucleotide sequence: TGTGCCAGCAGCTTAAGACCAAACGGGAGGAGGGCAGAGACCCAGTACTTC.

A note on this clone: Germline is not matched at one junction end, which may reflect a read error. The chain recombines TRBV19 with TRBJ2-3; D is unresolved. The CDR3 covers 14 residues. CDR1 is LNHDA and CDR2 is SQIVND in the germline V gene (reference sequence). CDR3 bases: TGTGCCAGTAGTGTAGAGGCTAGCACAGATACGCAGTATTTT. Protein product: CASSVEASTDTQYF.

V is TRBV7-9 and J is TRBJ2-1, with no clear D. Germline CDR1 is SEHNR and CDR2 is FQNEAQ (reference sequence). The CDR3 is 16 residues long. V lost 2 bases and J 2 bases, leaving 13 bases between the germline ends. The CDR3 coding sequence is TGTGCCAGCAGCTTAAACTTCCAGGTGACCTACAATGAGCAGTTCTTC. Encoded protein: CASSLNFQVTYNEQFF.

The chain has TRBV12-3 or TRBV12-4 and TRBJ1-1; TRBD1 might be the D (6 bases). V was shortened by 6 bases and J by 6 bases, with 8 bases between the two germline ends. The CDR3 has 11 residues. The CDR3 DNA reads TGTGCCAGCAGGGGGGCTTCTGAAGCTTTCTTT. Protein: CASRGASEAFF.

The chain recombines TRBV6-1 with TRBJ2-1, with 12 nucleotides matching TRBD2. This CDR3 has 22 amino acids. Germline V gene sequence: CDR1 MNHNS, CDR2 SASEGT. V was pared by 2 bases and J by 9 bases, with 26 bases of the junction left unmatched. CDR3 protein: CASSELFRVSSGRAPFGGEQFF. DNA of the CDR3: TGTGCCAGCAGTGAACTCTTCAGGGTCTCTAGCGGGAGGGCCCCGTTCGGTGGTGAGCAGTTCTTC.

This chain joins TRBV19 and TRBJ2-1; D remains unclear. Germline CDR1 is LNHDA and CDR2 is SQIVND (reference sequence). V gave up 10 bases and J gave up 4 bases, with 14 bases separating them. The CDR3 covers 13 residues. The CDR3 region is CATSRSRYNEQFF. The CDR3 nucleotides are TGTGCCACCTCCCGGAGCCGTTACAATGAGCAGTTCTTC.

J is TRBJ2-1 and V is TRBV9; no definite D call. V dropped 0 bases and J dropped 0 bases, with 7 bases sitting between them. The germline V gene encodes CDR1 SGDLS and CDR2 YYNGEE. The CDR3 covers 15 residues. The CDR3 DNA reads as TGTGCCAGCAGCGTAGGGGCCAGCTCCTACAATGAGCAGTTCTTC. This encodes CASSVGASSYNEQFF. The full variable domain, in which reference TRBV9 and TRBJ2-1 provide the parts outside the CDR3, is DSGVTQTPKHLITATGQRVTLRCSPRSGDLSVYWYQQSLDQGLQFLIQYYNGEERAKGNILERFSAQQFPDLHSELNLSSLELGDSALYFCASSVGASSYNEQFFGPGTRLTVL.

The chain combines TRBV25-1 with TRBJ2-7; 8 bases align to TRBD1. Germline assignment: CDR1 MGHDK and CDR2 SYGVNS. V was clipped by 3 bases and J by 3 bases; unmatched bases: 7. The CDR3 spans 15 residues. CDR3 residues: CASSETTGVGYEQYF. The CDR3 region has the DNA TGTGCCAGCAGTGAGACGACAGGGGTCGGCTACGAGCAGTACTTC.

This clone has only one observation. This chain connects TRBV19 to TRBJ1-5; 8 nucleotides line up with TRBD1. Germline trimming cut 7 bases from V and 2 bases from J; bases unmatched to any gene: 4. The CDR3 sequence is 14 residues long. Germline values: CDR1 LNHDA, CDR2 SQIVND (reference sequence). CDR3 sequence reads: CASNSGGRNQPQHF. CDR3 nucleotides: TGTGCCAGTAATTCAGGGGGCCGCAATCAGCCCCAGCATTTT. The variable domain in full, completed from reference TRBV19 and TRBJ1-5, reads DGGITQSPKYLFRKEGQNVTLSCEQNLNHDAMYWYRQDPGQGLRLIYYSQIVNDFQKGDIAEGYSVSREKKESFPLTVTSAQKNPTAFYLCASNSGGRNQPQHFGDGTRLSIL.

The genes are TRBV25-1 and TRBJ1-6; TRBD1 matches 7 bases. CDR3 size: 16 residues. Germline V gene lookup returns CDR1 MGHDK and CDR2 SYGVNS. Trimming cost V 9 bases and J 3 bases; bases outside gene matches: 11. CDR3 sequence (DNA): TGTGCCAGTTCTCCGGGACAGAATTTCTATAATTCACCCCTCCACTTT. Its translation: CASSPGQNFYNSPLHF.

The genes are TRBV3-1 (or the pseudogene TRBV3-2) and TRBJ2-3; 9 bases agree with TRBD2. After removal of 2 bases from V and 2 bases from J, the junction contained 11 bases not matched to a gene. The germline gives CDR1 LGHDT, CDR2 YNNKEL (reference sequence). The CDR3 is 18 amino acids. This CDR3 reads CASSQRGPSGGNTDTQYF. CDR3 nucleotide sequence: TGTGCCAGCAGCCAACGGGGCCCCAGCGGGGGGAACACAGATACGCAGTATTTT.

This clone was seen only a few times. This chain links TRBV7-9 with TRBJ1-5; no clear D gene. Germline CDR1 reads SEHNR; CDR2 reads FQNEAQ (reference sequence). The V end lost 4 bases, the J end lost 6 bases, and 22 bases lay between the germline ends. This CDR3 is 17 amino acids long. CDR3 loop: CASSSEGGSNFGQPQHF. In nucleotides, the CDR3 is TGTGCCAGCAGCTCGGAGGGCGGGTCCAACTTTGGTCAGCCCCAGCATTTT.

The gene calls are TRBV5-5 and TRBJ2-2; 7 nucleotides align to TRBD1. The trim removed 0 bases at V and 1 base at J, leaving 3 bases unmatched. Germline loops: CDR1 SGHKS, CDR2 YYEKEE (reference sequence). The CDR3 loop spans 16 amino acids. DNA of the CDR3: TGTGCCAGCAGCTTGGGACAGGGAGTGAACACCGGGGAGCTGTTTTTT. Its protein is CASSLGQGVNTGELFF.

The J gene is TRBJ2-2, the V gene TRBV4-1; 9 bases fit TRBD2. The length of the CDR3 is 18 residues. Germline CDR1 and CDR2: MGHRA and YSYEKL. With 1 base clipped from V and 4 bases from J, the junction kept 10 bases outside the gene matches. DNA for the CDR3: TGCGCCAGCAGCCAAGTTCGAGCGGGGGGCAAATTCACCGGGGAGCTGTTTTTT. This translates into CASSQVRAGGKFTGELFF.

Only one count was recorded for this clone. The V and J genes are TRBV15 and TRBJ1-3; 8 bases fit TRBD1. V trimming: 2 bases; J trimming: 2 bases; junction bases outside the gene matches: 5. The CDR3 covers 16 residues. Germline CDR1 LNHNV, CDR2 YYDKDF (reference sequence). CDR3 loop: CATSRSQGAPGNTIYF. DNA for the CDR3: TGTGCCACCAGCAGATCTCAGGGGGCACCTGGAAACACCATATATTTT.

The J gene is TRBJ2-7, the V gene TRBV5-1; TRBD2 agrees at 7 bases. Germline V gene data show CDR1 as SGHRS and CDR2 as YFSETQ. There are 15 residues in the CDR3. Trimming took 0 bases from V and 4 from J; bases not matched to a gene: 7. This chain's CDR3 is CASSLAGTTIYEQYF. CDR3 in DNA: TGCGCCAGCAGCTTGGCCGGGACTACGATATACGAGCAGTACTTC.

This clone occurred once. The CDR3 bases are TGTGCCAGCAGCCCCCCAGGGGCAGATCGGCACGAGCAGTACTTC. As protein: CASSPPGADRHEQYF. The rearrangement links TRBV6-6 to TRBJ2-7; the D gene is possibly TRBD1 (6 bases). V gave up 6 bases and J gave up 5 bases, with 20 bases separating them. This CDR3 spans 15 amino acids. CDR1 and CDR2 from the germline V gene are MNHNY and SVGAGI (reference sequence).

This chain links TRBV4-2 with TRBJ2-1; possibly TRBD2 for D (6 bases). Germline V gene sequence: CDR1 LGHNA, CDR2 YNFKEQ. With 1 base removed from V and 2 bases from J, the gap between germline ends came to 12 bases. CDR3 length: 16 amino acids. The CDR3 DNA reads TGTGCCAGCAGCCAAGTCCTTAGCGGCCCCTACAATGAGCAGTTCTTC. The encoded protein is CASSQVLSGPYNEQFF.

The CDR3 region is CASSFPGGYGYTF. The CDR3 DNA sequence: TGTGCCAGCAGCTTCCCAGGGGGCTATGGCTACACCTTC. The V and J genes are TRBV3-1 (or the pseudogene TRBV3-2) and TRBJ1-2, with 7 bases lining up with TRBD1. The germline V gene encodes CDR1 LGHDT and CDR2 YNNKEL (reference sequence). The CDR3 contains 13 residues. V trimming: 5 bases; J trimming: 4 bases; junction bases outside the gene matches: 4.

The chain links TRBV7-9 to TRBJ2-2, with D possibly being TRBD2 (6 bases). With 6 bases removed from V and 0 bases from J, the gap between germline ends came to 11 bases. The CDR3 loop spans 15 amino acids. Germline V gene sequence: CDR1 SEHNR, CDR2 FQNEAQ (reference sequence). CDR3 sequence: CASSRRGTNTGELFF. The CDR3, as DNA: TGTGCCAGCAGTCGGCGGGGAACGAACACCGGGGAGCTGTTTTTT.

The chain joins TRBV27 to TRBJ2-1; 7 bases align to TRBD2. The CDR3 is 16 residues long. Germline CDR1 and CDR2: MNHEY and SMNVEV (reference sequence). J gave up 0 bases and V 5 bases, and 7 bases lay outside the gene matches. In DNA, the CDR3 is TGTGCCAGCAGTCCACTAGCGAGACACTCCTACAATGAGCAGTTCTTC. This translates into CASSPLARHSYNEQFF.

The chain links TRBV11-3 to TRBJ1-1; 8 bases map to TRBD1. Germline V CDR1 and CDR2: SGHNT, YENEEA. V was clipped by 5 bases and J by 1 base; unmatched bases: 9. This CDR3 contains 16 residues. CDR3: CASSARWTGPNTEAFF. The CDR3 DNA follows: TGTGCCAGCAGCGCCCGGTGGACAGGGCCGAACACTGAAGCTTTCTTT.

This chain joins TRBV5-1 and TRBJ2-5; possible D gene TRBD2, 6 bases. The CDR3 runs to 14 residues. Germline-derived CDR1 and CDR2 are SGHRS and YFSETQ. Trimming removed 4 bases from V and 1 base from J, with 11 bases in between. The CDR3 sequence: CASSALGGQETQYF. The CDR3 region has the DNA TGCGCCAGCAGCGCCCTGGGGGGCCAAGAGACCCAGTACTTC.

The CDR3 protein is CASSESSNRGYTF. CDR3 coding DNA: TGTGCCAGCAGTGAGTCCAGTAACCGTGGCTACACCTTC. The V and J genes are TRBV6-1 and TRBJ1-2; no clear D gene. V was clipped by 3 bases and J by 7 bases, with 12 bases between them. The V gene's germline CDR1 is MNHNS and CDR2 SASEGT. The CDR3 spans 13 residues.